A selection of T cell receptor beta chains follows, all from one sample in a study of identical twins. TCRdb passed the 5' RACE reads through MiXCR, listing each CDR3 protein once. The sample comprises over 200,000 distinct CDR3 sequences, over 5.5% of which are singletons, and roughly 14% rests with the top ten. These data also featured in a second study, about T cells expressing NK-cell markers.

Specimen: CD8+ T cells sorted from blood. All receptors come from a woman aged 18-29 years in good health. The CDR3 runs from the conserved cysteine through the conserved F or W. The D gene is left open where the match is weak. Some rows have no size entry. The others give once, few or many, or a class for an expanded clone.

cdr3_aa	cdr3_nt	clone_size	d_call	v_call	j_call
CASFPPAQGGADTQYF	TGTGCCAGCTTCCCACCTGCCCAGGGGGGGGCAGATACGCAGTATTTT	many	.	TRBV6-1	TRBJ2-3
CASSEASGRAYNEQFF	TGCGCCAGCAGTGAGGCTAGCGGGAGGGCCTACAATGAGCAGTTCTTC	.	TRBD2	TRBV10-1	TRBJ2-1
CASSLGGFSNQPQHF	TGTGCCAGCAGTTTAGGGGGTTTTAGCAATCAGCCCCAGCATTTT	many	.	TRBV12-3/TRBV12-4	TRBJ1-5
CASSQYGDTEAFF	TGTGCCAGTAGTCAGTACGGGGACACTGAAGCTTTCTTT	.	.	TRBV19	TRBJ1-1
CASSSFGTDTQYF	TGTGCCAGCAGTTCTTTTGGCACAGATACGCAGTATTTT	many	.	TRBV12-3/TRBV12-4	TRBJ2-3
CASQNFDNEQFF	TGCGCCAGCCAGAATTTCGACAATGAGCAGTTCTTC	.	.	TRBV4-3	TRBJ2-1
CASIEAGELTDTQYF	TGTGCCAGCATCGAAGCGGGAGAGCTCACAGATACGCAGTATTTT	few	TRBD2	TRBV7-9	TRBJ2-3
CASSLLGVAETTHEQYF	TGTGCCAGCAGCTTATTGGGAGTAGCGGAGACAACCCACGAGCAGTACTTC	few	.	TRBV7-6	TRBJ2-7
CASSRSGAWTEAFF	TGTGCCAGCAGTCGGTCGGGGGCTTGGACTGAAGCTTTCTTT	few	.	TRBV27	TRBJ1-1
CASSYGGSHNEQFF	TGTGCCAGCAGTTACGGCGGGAGCCACAATGAGCAGTTCTTC	.	TRBD2	TRBV6-2/TRBV6-3	TRBJ2-1
CASSATREQYF	TGTGCCAGCAGTGCCACGAGGGAGCAGTACTTC	many	.	TRBV27	TRBJ2-7
CTSSLKWSETQYF	TGCACCAGCAGTCTAAAGTGGTCAGAGACCCAGTACTTC	few	.	TRBV1	TRBJ2-5
CASRDGFEQYF	TGCGCCAGCAGGGATGGTTTCGAGCAGTACTTC	many	.	TRBV10-1	TRBJ2-7
CASSSRTPGYTF	TGTGCCAGCAGCTCGAGGACTCCGGGCTACACCTTC	few	.	TRBV11-2	TRBJ1-2
CATSTGRGVNEKLFF	TGTGCCACCAGCACAGGACGGGGCGTTAATGAAAAACTGTTTTTT	many	.	TRBV15	TRBJ1-4
CASSPSGSGGPDEQFF	TGTGCCAGCAGCCCCAGTGGGTCGGGGGGGCCGGATGAGCAGTTCTTC	.	TRBD2	TRBV9	TRBJ2-1
CASSLGRQNTEAFF	TGTGCCAGCAGCTTGGGGAGACAGAACACTGAAGCTTTCTTT	many	.	TRBV7-6	TRBJ1-1
CASSFLDYEQYF	TGTGCCAGCAGTTTTTTGGATTACGAGCAGTACTTC	.	.	TRBV12-3/TRBV12-4	TRBJ2-7
CASSSPGQYNEQFF	TGTGCCAGCAGCTCGCCGGGACAGTACAATGAGCAGTTCTTC	.	TRBD1	TRBV7-6	TRBJ2-1
CASSLAFSGYYNEQFF	TGTGCCAGCAGCTTAGCGTTTAGCGGGTATTACAATGAGCAGTTCTTC	many	TRBD2	TRBV11-2	TRBJ2-1
CASSYGTSDTGELFF	TGTGCCAGCAGTTACGGGACTAGCGACACCGGGGAGCTGTTTTTT	many	TRBD2	TRBV6-2/TRBV6-3	TRBJ2-2
CASSLTGTSYNEQFF	TGTGCCAGCAGTTTAACGGGGACCTCCTACAATGAGCAGTTCTTC	many	.	TRBV12-3/TRBV12-4	TRBJ2-1
CASSPSLNQPQHF	TGTGCCAGCAGCCCCTCGCTCAATCAGCCCCAGCATTTT	many	.	TRBV12-3/TRBV12-4	TRBJ1-5
CASSAPVRGGTEAFF	TGTGCCAGCAGCGCTCCGGTCAGGGGAGGGACTGAAGCTTTCTTT	.	.	TRBV7-9	TRBJ1-1
CASSPRQGNSPLHF	TGTGCCAGCAGCCCACGACAGGGAAATTCACCCCTCCACTTT	medium-sized	TRBD1	TRBV5-5	TRBJ1-6
CASSALTQFSYEQYF	TGTGCCAGCAGCGCACTGACACAATTCTCCTACGAGCAGTACTTC	few	.	TRBV6-2/TRBV6-3	TRBJ2-7
CASSSSDRVYEQYF	TGTGCCAGCAGCTCGTCGGACAGGGTCTACGAGCAGTACTTC	once	TRBD1	TRBV11-2	TRBJ2-7
CASSELPRTNYEQYF	TGTGCCAGCAGTGAACTCCCCAGGACAAACTACGAGCAGTACTTC	few	.	TRBV6-1	TRBJ2-7
CASSLPYGDDLYNEQFF	TGTGCCAGCAGTTTGCCATACGGGGACGACCTATACAATGAGCAGTTCTTC	few	.	TRBV12-3/TRBV12-4	TRBJ2-1
CASSESAGTNYGYTF	TGTGCCAGCAGTGAATCGGCAGGAACTAACTATGGCTACACCTTC	few	.	TRBV6-1	TRBJ1-2
CSASDGSTEAFF	TGCAGTGCGTCGGACGGGAGCACTGAAGCTTTCTTT	many	.	TRBV20-1	TRBJ1-1
CASSQDSGTYEQYF	TGCGCCAGCAGCCAAGACTCAGGGACCTACGAGCAGTACTTC	many	.	TRBV4-3	TRBJ2-7
CASSYQQGYEQYF	TGTGCCAGCAGTTACCAACAGGGGTACGAGCAGTACTTC	many	TRBD1	TRBV12-3/TRBV12-4	TRBJ2-7
CASSQEFALNEQFF	TGCGCCAGCAGCCAAGAATTTGCCCTAAATGAGCAGTTCTTC	.	.	TRBV4-1	TRBJ2-1
CASSLKVQGLGDTQYF	TGTGCCAGCAGCTTAAAAGTCCAGGGACTTGGAGATACGCAGTATTTT	few	.	TRBV7-6	TRBJ2-3
CAAQGAAGELFF	TGTGCCGCGCAGGGGGCCGCCGGGGAGCTGTTTTTT	many	TRBD1	TRBV12-3/TRBV12-4	TRBJ2-2
CASSQGPGDGYTF	TGTGCCAGCAGCCAGGGACCTGGGGATGGCTACACCTTC	few	.	TRBV13	TRBJ1-2
CASSLTSGGLQETQYF	TGTGCCAGCAGCTTGACTAGCGGGGGTCTGCAAGAGACCCAGTACTTC	few	TRBD2	TRBV5-6	TRBJ2-5
CASSVAGGPITEQYF	TGTGCCAGCAGCGTAGCGGGAGGGCCCATTACCGAGCAGTACTTC	many	TRBD2	TRBV9	TRBJ2-7
CASSLGTLVSYEQYF	TGTGCCAGCAGTTTGGGGACACTAGTCTCCTACGAGCAGTACTTC	.	.	TRBV27	TRBJ2-7
CASSLGTSFYNEQFF	TGTGCCAGCAGTTTAGGGACTAGCTTCTACAATGAGCAGTTCTTC	few	TRBD2	TRBV27	TRBJ2-1